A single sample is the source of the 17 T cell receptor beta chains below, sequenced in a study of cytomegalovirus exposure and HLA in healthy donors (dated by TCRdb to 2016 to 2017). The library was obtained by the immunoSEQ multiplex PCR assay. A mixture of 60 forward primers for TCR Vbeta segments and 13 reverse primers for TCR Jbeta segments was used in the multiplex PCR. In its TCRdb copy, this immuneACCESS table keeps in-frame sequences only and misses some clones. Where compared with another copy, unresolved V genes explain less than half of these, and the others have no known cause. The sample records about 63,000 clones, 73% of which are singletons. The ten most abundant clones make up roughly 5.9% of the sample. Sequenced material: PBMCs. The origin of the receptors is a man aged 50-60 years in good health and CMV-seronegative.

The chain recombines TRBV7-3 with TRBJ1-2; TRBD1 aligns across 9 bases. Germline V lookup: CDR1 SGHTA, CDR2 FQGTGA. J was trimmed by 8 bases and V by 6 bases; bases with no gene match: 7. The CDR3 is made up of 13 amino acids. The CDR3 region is CASSTGGAGGYTF. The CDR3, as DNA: TGTGCCAGCAGTACAGGGGGCGCGGGGGGCTACACCTTC.

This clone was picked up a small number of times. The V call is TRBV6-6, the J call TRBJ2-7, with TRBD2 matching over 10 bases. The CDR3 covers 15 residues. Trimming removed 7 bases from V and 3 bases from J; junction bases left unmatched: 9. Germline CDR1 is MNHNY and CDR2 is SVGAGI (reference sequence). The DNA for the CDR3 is TGTGCCAGCACCCTCAGAGCGGGGGGGAGCTACGAGCAGTACTTC. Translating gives CASTLRAGGSYEQYF.

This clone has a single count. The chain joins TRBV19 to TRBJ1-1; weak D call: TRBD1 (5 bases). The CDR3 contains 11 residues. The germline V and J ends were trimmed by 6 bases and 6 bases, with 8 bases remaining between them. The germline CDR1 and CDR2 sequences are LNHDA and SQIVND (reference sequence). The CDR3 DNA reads TGTGCCAGTAGGTCGGGGGCTGAAGCTTTCTTT. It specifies CASRSGAEAFF.

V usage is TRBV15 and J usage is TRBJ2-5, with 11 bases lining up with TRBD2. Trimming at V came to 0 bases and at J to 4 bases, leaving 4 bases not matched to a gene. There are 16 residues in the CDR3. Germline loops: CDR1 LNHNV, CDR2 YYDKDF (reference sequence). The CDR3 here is CATSRDFSGGAETQYF. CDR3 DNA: TGTGCCACCAGCAGAGATTTTAGCGGGGGGGCAGAGACCCAGTACTTC. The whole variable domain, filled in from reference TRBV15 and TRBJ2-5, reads DAMVIQNPRYQVTQFGKPVTLSCSQTLNHNVMYWYQQKSSQAPKLLFHYYDKDFNNEADTPDNFQSRRPNTSFCFLDIRSPGLGDTAMYLCATSRDFSGGAETQYFGPGTRLLVL.

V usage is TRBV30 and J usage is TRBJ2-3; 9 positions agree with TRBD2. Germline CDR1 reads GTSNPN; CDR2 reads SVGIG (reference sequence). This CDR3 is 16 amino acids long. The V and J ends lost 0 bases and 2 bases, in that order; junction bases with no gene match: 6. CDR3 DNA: TGTGCCTGGAGTGTTAGCGGGGGCCTCCTCACAGATACGCAGTATTTT. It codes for CAWSVSGGLLTDTQYF.

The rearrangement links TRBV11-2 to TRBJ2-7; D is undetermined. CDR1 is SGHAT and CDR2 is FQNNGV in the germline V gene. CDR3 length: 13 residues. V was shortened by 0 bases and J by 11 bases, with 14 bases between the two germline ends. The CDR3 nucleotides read TGTGCCAGCAGCTTAGACACTGGCGGAGTGGAGTACTTC. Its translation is CASSLDTGGVEYF. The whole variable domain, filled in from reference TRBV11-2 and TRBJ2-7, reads EAGVAQSPRYKIIEKRQSVAFWCNPISGHATLYWYQQILGQGPKLLIQFQNNGVVDDSQLPKDRFSAERLKGVDSTLKIQPAKLEDSAVYLCASSLDTGGVEYFGPGTRLTVT.

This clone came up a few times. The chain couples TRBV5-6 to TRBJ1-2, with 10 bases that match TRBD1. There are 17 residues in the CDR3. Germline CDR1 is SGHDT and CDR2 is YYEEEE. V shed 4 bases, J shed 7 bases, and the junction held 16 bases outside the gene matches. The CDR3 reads CASSPVNVDRGPGGYTF. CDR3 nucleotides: TGTGCCAGCAGCCCCGTTAACGTTGACAGGGGGCCAGGTGGCTACACCTTC.

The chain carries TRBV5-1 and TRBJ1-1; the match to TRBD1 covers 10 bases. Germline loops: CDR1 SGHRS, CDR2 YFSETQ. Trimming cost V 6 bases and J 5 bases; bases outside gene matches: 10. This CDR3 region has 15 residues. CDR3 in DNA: TGCGCCAGCATCCTCGACAGGGGGCAATGGACTGAAGCTTTCTTT. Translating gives CASILDRGQWTEAFF.

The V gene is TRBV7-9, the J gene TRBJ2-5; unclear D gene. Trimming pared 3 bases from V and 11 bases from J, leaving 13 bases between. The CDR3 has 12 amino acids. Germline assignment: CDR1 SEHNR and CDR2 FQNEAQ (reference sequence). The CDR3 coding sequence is TGTGCCAGCAGCTTTCAGGATGGTGAGCAGTACTTC. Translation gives CASSFQDGEQYF. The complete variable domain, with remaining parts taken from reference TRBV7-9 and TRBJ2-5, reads DTGVSQNPRHKITKRGQNVTFRCDPISEHNRLYWYRQTLGQGPEFLTYFQNEAQLEKSRLLSDRFSAERPKGSFSTLEIQRTEQGDSAMYLCASSFQDGEQYFGPGTRLLVL.

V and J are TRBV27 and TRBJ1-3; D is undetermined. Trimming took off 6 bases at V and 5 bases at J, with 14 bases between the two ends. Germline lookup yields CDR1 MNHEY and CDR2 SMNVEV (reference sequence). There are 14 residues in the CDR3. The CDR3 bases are TGTGCCAGCAGAGGGAGTCTTGGTCGAAACACCATATATTTT. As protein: CASRGSLGRNTIYF.

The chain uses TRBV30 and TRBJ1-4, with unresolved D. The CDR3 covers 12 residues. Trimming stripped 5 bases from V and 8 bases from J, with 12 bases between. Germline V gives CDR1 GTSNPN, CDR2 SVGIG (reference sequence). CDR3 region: CAWGRVGEKLFF. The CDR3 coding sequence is TGTGCCTGGGGGAGGGTCGGAGAAAAACTGTTTTTT.

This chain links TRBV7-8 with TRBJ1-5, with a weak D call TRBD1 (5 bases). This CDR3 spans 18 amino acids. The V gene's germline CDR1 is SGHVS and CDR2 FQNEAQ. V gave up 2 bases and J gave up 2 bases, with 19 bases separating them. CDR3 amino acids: CASSLPIGGRRGNQPQHF. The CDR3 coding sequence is TGTGCCAGCAGCTTACCCATCGGGGGGAGAAGGGGCAATCAGCCCCAGCATTTT.

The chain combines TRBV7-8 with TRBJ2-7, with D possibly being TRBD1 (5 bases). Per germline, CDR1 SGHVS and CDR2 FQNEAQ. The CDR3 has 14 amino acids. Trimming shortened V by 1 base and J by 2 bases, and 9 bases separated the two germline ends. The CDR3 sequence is CASSLVQGPYEQYF. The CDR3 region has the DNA TGTGCCAGCAGCTTAGTCCAGGGTCCCTACGAGCAGTACTTC.

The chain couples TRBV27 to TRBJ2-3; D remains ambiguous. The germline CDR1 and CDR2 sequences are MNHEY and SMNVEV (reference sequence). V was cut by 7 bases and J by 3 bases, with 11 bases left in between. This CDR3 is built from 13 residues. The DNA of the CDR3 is TGTGCCAGCACCCCCCTGGAGACAGATACGCAGTATTTT. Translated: CASTPLETDTQYF.

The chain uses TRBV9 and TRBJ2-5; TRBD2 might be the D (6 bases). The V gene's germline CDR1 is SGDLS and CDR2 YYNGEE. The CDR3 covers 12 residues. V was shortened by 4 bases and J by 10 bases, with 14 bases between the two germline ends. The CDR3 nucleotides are TGTGCCAGCAGCCCGACCTCGGGGGACCAGTACTTC. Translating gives CASSPTSGDQYF. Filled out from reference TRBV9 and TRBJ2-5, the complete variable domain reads DSGVTQTPKHLITATGQRVTLRCSPRSGDLSVYWYQQSLDQGLQFLIQYYNGEERAKGNILERFSAQQFPDLHSELNLSSLELGDSALYFCASSPTSGDQYFGPGTRLLVL.

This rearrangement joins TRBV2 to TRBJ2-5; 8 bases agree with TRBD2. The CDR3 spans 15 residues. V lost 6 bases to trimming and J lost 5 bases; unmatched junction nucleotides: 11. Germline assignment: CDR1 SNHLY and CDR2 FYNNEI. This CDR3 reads CASRESGGLLETQYF. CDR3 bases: TGTGCCAGCAGGGAATCGGGGGGGCTGTTGGAGACCCAGTACTTC.

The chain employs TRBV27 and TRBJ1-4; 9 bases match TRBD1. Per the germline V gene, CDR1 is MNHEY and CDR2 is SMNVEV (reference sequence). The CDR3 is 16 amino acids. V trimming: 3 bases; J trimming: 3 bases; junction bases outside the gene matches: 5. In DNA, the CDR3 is TGTGCCAGCAGTTTTGGAACAGGGGGCTCTAATGAAAAACTGTTTTTT. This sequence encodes CASSFGTGGSNEKLFF.